The source of this TCR beta chain is a study of cytomegalovirus exposure and HLA in healthy donors. Regarding the study as a whole: A subsequent analysis found that TCR clusters from the first cohort also tended to co-occur in the 120 or so validation repertoires, with approximately 94% of cluster scores above 0. Rare TCR sequences predominated, though certain public TCRs were found in many donors. Reports indicated that the classifier achieved high specificity and sensitivity in diagnosing cytomegalovirus status.

Generated by immunoSEQ multiplex PCR, the TCRdb table keeps only in-frame clones and is missing some. Among more than 60,000 clones listed, around 97% were seen once. Turning to this clone: Its antigen is undetermined.

The V and J ends lost 8 bases and 5 bases respectively, with 15 bases between them. CDR1 and CDR2 from the germline V gene are SEHNR and FQNEAQ (reference sequence). The CDR3 spans 13 residues. The receptor was derived from a woman aged 18-29 years in good health and CMV-seropositive. Specimen: PBMCs. The chain recombines TRBV7-9 with TRBJ2-5, with a weak D call TRBD2 (6 bases). In DNA, the CDR3 is TGTGCCAGCTCCGCCCCGGGAGCGGAGACCCAGTACTTC. It codes for CASSAPGAETQYF.